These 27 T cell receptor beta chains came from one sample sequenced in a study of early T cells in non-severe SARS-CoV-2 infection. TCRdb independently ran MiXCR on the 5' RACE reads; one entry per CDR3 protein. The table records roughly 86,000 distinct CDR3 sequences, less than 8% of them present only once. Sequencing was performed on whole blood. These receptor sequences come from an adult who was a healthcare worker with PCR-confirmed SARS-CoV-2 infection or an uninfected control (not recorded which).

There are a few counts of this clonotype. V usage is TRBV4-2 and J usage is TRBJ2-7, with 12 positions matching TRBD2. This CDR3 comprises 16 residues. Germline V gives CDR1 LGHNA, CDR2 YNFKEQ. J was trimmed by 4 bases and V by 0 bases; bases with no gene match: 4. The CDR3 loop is CASSQDGLAGGYEQYF. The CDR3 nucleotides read TGTGCCAGCAGCCAAGACGGGCTAGCGGGAGGGTACGAGCAGTACTTC.

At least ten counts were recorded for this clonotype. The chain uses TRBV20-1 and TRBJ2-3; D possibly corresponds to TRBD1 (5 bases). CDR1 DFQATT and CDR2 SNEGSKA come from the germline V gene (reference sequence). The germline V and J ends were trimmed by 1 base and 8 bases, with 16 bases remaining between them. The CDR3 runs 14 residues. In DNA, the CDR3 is TGCAGTGCTAGAGTGGGGCGCTCTCAGGGTACGCAGTATTTT. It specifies CSARVGRSQGTQYF.

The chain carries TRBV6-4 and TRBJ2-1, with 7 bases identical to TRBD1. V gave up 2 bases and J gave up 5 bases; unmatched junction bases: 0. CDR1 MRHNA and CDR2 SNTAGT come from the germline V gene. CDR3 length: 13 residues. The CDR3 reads CASSDRGHNEQFF. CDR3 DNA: TGTGCCAGCAGTGACAGGGGGCACAATGAGCAGTTCTTC.

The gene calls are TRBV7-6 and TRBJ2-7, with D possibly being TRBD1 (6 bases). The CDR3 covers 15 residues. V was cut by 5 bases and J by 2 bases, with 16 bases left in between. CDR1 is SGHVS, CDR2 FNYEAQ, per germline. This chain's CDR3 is CASSQGLGSAYEQYF. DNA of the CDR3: TGTGCCAGCAGCCAGGGGCTGGGGTCTGCCTACGAGCAGTACTTC.

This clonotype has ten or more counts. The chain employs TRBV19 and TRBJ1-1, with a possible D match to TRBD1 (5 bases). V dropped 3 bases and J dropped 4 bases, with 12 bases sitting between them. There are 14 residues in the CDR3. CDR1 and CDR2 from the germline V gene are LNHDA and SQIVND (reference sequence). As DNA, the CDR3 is TGTGCCAGTAGTATGTTGCAGGGTAGCACTGAAGCTTTCTTT. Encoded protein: CASSMLQGSTEAFF.

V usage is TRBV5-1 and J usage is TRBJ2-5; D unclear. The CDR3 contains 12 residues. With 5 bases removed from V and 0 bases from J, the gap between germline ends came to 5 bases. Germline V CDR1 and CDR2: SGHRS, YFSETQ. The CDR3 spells CASRTYQETQYF. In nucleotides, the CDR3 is TGCGCCAGCAGGACGTACCAAGAGACCCAGTACTTC.

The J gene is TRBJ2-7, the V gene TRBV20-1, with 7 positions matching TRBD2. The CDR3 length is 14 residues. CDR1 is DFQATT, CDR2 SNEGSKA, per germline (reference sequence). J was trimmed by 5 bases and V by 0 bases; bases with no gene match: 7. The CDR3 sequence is CSARDIASGNEQYF. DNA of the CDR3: TGCAGTGCTAGAGATATCGCTAGCGGAAACGAGCAGTACTTC.

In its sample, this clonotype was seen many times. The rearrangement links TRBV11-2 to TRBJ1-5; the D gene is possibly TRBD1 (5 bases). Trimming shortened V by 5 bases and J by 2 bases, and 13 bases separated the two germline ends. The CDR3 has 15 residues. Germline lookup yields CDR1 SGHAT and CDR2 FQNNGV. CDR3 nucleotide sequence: TGTGCCAGCAGCCCCGGGGGGGGTGGCAATCAGCCCCAGCATTTT. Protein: CASSPGGGGNQPQHF.

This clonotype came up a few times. CDR3 sequence reads: CASRPGTGSSGTQYF. The CDR3 DNA reads as TGTGCCAGCAGACCCGGGACAGGGTCGAGTGGTACGCAGTATTTT. The J gene is TRBJ2-3, the V gene TRBV12-3 or TRBV12-4; 9 positions match TRBD1. Trimming removed 6 bases from V and 8 bases from J; junction bases left unmatched: 12. This CDR3 has 15 residues.

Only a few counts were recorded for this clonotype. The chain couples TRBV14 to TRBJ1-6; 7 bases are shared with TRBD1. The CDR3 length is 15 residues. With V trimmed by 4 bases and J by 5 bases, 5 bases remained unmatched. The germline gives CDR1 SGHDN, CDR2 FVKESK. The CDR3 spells CASSPGTVNNSPLHF. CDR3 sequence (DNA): TGTGCCAGCAGCCCTGGGACAGTTAATAATTCACCCCTCCACTTT.

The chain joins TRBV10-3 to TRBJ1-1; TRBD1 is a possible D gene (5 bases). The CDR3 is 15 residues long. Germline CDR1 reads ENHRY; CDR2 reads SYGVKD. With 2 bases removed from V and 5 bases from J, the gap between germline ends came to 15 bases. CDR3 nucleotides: TGTGCCATCAGTGAGGAGGACGGGGGATTTACTGAAGCTTTCTTT. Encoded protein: CAISEEDGGFTEAFF.

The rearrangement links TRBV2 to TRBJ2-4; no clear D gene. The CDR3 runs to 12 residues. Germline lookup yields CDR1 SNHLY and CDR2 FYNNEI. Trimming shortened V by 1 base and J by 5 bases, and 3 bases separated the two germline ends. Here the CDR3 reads CASSEDQNIQYF. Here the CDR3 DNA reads TGTGCCAGCAGTGAAGACCAAAACATTCAGTACTTC.

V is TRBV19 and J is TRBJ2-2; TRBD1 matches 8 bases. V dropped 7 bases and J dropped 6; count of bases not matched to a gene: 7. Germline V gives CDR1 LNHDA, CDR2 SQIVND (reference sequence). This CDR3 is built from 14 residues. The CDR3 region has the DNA TGTGCCAGTAAGGTGACAGGGGTTGCCGGGGAGCTGTTTTTT. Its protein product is CASKVTGVAGELFF.

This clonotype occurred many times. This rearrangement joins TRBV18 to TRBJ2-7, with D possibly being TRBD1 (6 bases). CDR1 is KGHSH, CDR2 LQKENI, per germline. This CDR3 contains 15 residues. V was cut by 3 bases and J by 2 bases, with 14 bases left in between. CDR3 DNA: TGTGCCAGCTCACCGGGACAAAAACTCCCCTACGAGCAGTACTTC. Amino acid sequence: CASSPGQKLPYEQYF.

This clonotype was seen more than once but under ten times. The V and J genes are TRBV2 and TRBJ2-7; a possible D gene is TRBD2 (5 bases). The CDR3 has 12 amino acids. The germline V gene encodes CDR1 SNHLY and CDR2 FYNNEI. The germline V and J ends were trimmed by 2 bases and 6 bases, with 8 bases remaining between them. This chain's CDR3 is CASSESGSEQYF. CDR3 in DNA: TGTGCCAGCAGTGAATCGGGGTCCGAGCAGTACTTC.

CDR3: CSTLDRGANNEQFF. The CDR3 DNA is TGCAGCACTCTAGACAGGGGGGCAAACAATGAGCAGTTCTTC. This sequence joins TRBV29-1 and TRBJ2-1, with 9 nucleotides matching TRBD1. This CDR3 is built from 14 residues. V lost 8 bases to trimming and J lost 5 bases; unmatched junction nucleotides: 10. The germline V gene has CDR1 SQVTM and CDR2 ANQGSEA.

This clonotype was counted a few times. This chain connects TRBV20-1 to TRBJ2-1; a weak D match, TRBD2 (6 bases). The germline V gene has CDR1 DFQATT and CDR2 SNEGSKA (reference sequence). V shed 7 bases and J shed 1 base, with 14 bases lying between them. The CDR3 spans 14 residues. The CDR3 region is CSVQSGLSYNEQFF. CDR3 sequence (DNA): TGCAGTGTTCAATCGGGACTTTCCTACAATGAGCAGTTCTTC.

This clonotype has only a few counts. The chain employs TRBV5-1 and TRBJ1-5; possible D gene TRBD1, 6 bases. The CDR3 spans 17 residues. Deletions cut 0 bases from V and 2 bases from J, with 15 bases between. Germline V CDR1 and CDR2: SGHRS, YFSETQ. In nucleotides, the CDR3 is TGCGCCAGCAGCTTGGTTCGGGGGCGAGCCGGCAATCAGCCCCAGCATTTT. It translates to CASSLVRGRAGNQPQHF.

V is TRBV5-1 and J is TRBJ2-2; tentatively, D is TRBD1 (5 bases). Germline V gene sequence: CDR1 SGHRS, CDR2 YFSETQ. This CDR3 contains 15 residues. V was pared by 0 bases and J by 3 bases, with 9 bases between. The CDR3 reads CASSLGQHYTGELFF. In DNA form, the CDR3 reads TGCGCCAGCAGCTTGGGACAGCATTACACCGGGGAGCTGTTTTTT.

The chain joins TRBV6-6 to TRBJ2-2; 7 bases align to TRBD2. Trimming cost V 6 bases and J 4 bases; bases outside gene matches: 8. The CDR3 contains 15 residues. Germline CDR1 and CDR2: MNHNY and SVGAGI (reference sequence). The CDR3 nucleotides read TGTGCCAGCAGCCAGGGAGGGTCCGGCACCGGGGAGCTGTTTTTT. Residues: CASSQGGSGTGELFF.

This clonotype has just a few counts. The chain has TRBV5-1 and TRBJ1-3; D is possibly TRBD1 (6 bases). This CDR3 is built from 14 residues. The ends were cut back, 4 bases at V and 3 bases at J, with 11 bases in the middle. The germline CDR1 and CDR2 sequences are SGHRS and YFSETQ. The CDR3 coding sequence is TGCGCCAGCAGCACAGGGACTTTTGGAAACACCATATATTTT. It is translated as CASSTGTFGNTIYF.

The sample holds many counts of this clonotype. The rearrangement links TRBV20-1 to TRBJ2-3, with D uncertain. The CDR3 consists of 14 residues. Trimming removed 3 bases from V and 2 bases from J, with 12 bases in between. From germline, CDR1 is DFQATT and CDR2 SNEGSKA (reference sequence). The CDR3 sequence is CSASYRRNTDTQYF. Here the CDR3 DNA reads TGCAGTGCTAGTTACCGTCGTAACACAGATACGCAGTATTTT.

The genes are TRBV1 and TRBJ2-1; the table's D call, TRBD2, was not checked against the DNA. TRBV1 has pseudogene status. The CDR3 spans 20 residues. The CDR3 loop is CTSSQGGTSGGPSSYNEQFF. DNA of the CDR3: TGCACCAGCAGCCAGGGAGGGACTAGCGGGGGGCCTAGCTCCTACAATGAGCAGTTCTTC.

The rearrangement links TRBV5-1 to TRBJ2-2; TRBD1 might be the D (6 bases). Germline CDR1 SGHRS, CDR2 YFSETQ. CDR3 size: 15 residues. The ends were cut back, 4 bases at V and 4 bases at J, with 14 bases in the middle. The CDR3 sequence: CASSGGDTVTGELFF. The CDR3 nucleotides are TGCGCCAGCAGCGGTGGGGACACTGTCACCGGGGAGCTGTTTTTT.

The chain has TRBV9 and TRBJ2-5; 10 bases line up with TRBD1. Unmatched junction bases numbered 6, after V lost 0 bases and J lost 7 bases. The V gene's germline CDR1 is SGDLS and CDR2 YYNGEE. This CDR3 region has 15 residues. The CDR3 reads CASSVETGGSGTQYF. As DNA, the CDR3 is TGTGCCAGCAGCGTAGAGACAGGGGGCTCAGGGACCCAGTACTTC.

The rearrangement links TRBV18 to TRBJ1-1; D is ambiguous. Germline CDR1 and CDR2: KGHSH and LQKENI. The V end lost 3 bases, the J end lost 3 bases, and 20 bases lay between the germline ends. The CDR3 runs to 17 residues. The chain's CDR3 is CASSPSRRVGGDTEAFF. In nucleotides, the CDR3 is TGTGCCAGCTCACCCTCCCGACGGGTCGGCGGGGACACTGAAGCTTTCTTT.

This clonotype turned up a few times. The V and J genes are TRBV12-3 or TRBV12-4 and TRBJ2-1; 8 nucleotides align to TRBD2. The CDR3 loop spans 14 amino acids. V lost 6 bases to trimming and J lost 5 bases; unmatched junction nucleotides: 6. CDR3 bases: TGTGCCAGCAGGTTCCGGGAGGGAAACAATGAGCAGTTCTTC. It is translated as CASRFREGNNEQFF.